The T cell receptor (beta chain) under discussion was sequenced for a study of PD-1 blockade in classical Hodgkin lymphoma. The study's findings and limits: CD8+ TCR diversity did not rise significantly by C4D1, unlike CD4+. Newly diagnosed patients and complete responders had comparable diversity at baseline.

Produced via immunoSEQ multiplex PCR; TCRdb's table is partial and in-frame only. This table holds about 110,000 clones, roughly 87% found once. Worth noting for this clone: The target antigen is unknown.

The CDR3 length is 16 residues. Looked up from germline, CDR1 is SGHVS and CDR2 is FNYEAQ. V gave up 1 base and J gave up 1 base, with 10 bases separating them. Every one of the patients relapsed after autologous stem cell transplantation (brentuximab vedotin exposure was variable). Each best response was a complete response, a partial response or progressive disease. This chain uses TRBV7-6 with TRBJ2-2; D gene ambiguous. This receptor was obtained from a human donor with classical Hodgkin lymphoma. The sequencing here drew on peripheral blood mononuclear cells (PBMCs), taken before the second cycle of nivolumab. CDR3 nucleotides: TGTGCCAGCAGCTTAGAGCGTGCCGGGAACACCGGGGAGCTGTTTTTT. Translation gives CASSLERAGNTGELFF.